The clone carrying this T cell receptor (beta chain) has a handful of counts. Sequencing was performed with immunoSEQ multiplex PCR; in TCRdb, only in-frame clones are kept and a portion is missing. The top ten clones hold less than 0.25% of a sample with tens of thousands of clones, around 97% of them seen once. Germline V gene sequence: CDR1 MNHEY, CDR2 SMNVEV (reference sequence). Trimming removed 8 bases at V and 9 bases at J, with 23 bases between. This CDR3 spans 15 amino acids. The data are from a study of technical replicates of blood from several donors. The TCR comes from a human donor in good health. The chain uses TRBV27 and TRBJ2-1; maybe TRBD1 (6 bases). The sample taken for sequencing was T cells isolated from PBMCs. CDR3 bases: TGTGCCAGCTTTACCGGAGTAGGGACAATCGGTGAGCAGTTCTTC. Translating gives CASFTGVGTIGEQFF.